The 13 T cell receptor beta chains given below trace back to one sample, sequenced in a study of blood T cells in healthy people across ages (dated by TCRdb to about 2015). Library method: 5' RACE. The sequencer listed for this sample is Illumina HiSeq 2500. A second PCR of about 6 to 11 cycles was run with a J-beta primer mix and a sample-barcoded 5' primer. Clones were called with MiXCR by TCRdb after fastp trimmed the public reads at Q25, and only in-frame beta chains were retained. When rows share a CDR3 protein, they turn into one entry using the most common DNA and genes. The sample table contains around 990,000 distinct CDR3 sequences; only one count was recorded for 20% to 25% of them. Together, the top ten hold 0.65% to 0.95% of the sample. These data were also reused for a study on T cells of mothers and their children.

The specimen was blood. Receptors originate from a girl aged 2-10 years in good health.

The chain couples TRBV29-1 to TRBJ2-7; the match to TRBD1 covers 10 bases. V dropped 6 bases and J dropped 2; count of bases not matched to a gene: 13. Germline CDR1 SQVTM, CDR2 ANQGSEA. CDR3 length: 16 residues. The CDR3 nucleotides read TGCAGCGTCTCTGGGGCTGTGGACAGGGGGACCTACGAGCAGTACTTC. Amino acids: CSVSGAVDRGTYEQYF.

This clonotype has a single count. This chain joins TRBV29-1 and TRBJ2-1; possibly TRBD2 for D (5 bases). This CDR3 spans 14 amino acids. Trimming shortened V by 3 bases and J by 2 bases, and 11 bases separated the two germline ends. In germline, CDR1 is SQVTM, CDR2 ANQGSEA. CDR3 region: CSVDQEVTYNEQFF. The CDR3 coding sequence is TGCAGCGTTGATCAGGAGGTCACCTACAATGAGCAGTTCTTC.

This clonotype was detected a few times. The CDR3: CASTGSTYEQYF. DNA for the CDR3: TGTGCCAGTACAGGGTCCACCTACGAGCAGTACTTC. The rearrangement uses TRBV12-3 or TRBV12-4 and TRBJ2-7; TRBD1 is a possible D gene (6 bases). The ends were cut back, 9 bases at V and 2 bases at J, with 11 bases in the middle. This CDR3 is built from 12 residues.

For the CDR3, the DNA is TGTGCCAGCCTCCATCAGGAGGGAGTGAACACTGAAGCTTTCTTT. This encodes CASLHQEGVNTEAFF. V and J are TRBV28 and TRBJ1-1; D uncertain. CDR3 size: 15 residues. Trimming took 8 bases from V and 0 from J, leaving 16 bases between them. Germline V gene sequence: CDR1 MDHEN, CDR2 SYDVKM. Filled out from reference TRBV28 and TRBJ1-1, the complete variable domain reads DVKVTQSSRYLVKRTGEKVFLECVQDMDHENMFWYRQDPGLGLRLIYFSYDVKMKEKGDIPEGYSVSREKKERFSLILESASTNQTSMYLCASLHQEGVNTEAFFGQGTRLTVV.

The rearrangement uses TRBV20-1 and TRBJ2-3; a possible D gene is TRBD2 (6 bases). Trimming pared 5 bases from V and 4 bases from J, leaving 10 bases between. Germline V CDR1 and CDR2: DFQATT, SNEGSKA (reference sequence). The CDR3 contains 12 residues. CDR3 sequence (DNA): TGCAGTGCTCGACTAGAGGCAGATACGCAGTATTTT. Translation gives CSARLEADTQYF.

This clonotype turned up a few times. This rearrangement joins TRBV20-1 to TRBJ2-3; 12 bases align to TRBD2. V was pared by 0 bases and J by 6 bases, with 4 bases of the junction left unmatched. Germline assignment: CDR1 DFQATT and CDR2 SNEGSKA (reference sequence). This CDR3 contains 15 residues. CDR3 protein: CSARDGTSGGDTQYF. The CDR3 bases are TGCAGTGCTAGAGATGGTACTAGCGGGGGGGATACGCAGTATTTT.

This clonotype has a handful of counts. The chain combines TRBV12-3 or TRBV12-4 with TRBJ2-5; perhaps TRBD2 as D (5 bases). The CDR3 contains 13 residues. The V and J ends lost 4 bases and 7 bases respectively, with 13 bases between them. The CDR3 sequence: CASSSEREGTQYF. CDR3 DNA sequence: TGTGCCAGCAGTTCAGAACGGGAAGGGACCCAGTACTTC.

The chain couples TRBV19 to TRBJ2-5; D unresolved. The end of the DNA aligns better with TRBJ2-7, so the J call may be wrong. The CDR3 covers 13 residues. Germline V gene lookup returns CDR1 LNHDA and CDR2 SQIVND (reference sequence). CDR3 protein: CASSIPPLGEQYF. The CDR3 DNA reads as TGTGCCAGTAGTATTCCACCCCTTGGCGAGCAGTACTTC.

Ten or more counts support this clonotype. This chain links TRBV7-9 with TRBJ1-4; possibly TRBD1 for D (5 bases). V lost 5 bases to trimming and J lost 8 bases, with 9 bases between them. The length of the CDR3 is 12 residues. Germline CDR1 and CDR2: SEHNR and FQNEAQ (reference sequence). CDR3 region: CASSPGREKLFF. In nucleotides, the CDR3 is TGTGCCAGCAGCCCGGGACGGGAAAAACTGTTTTTT.

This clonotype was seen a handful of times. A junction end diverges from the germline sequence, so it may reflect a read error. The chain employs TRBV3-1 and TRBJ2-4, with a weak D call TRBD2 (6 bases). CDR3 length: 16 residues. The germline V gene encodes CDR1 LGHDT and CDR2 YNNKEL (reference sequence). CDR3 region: CASSSTGVYNKNIQYF. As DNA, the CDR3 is TGCGCCAGCAGCTCGACGGGGGTTTATAACAAAAACATTCAGTACTTC.

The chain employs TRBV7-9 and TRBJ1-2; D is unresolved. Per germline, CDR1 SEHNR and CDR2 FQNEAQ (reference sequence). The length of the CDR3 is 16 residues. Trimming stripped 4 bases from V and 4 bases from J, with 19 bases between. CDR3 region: CASSSASTAASYGYTF. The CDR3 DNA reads TGTGCCAGCAGCTCCGCCTCTACGGCCGCAAGCTATGGCTACACCTTC.

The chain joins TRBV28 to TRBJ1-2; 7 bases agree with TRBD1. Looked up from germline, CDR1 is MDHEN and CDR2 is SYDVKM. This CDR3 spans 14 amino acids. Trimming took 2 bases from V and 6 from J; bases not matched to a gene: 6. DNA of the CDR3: TGTGCCAGCAGTTTACGGGGGGGGACAGATGGCTACACCTTC. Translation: CASSLRGGTDGYTF.

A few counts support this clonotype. As DNA, the CDR3 is TGCAGCGCCCTGACAGGGTTCAACACTGAAGCTTTCTTT. Translated: CSALTGFNTEAFF. The rearrangement uses TRBV29-1 and TRBJ1-1; TRBD1 aligns across 7 bases. V lost 7 bases and J lost 2; bases outside the gene matches: 7. Germline CDR1 reads SQVTM; CDR2 reads ANQGSEA. This CDR3 region has 13 residues.